These T cell receptor beta chains were read from a single sample in a study of T cells in Graves' hyperthyroidism and ophthalmopathy. TCRdb independently ran MiXCR on the multiplex PCR reads; one entry per CDR3 protein. The sample has roughly 45,000 distinct CDR3 sequences, 49% seen once. Sequenced input: peripheral blood or thyroid tissue (not recorded which). These receptors were obtained from a woman in her 50s with Graves' hyperthyroidism. CDR3s include the opening cysteine and the closing phenylalanine or tryptophan. The D gene is left open where the match is weak.

CDR3: CASRDRGNAGELFF
D: TRBD1
length: 14
V: TRBV28

CDR3: CSVGPGVLREQYF
D: NA
length: 13
V: TRBV29-1

CDR3: CAWSVLAGQTRAFF
D: NA
length: 14
V: TRBV30

CDR3: CASRGLAGTGELFF
D: TRBD2
length: 14
V: TRBV2

CDR3: CSVGTGTSGRSYEQYF
D: TRBD2
length: 16
V: TRBV29-1

CDR3: CSARAGNTYEQYF
D: NA
length: 13
V: TRBV20-1

CDR3: CSVVGLAGGETQYF
D: TRBD2
length: 14
V: TRBV29-1

CDR3: CSARAPGQTEAFF
D: NA
length: 13
V: TRBV20-1

CDR3: CSVGGDTEAFF
D: NA
length: 11
V: TRBV29-1

CDR3: CASRDQETQYF
D: NA
length: 11
V: TRBV7-9

CDR3: CASRWGTNYGYTF
D: NA
length: 13
V: TRBV28

CDR3: CSASVLGQGGGCTF
D: TRBD1
length: 14
V: TRBV20-1

CDR3: CASSSSDEGSGTYEQYF
D: NA
length: 17
V: TRBV6-5

CDR3: CASSFADRTTYEQYF
D: NA
length: 15
V: TRBV11-2

CDR3: CASSLEPWGSEQYF
D: NA
length: 14
V: TRBV5-1

CDR3: CSVVLLGVGTEAFF
D: NA
length: 14
V: TRBV29-1

CDR3: CASSSGLAGHEQYF
D: TRBD2
length: 14
V: TRBV7-2

CDR3: CATSEGNQETQYF
D: NA
length: 13
V: TRBV24-1

CDR3: CASSPSRDRASEAFF
D: TRBD1
length: 15
V: TRBV2

CDR3: CASSYSVYGNQPQHF
D: NA
length: 15
V: TRBV6-5

CDR3: CASSSGRSPETQHF
D: NA
length: 14
V: TRBV19

CDR3: CSVWQQETQYF
D: NA
length: 11
V: TRBV29-1

CDR3: CASKQNSGELFF
D: NA
length: 12
V: TRBV7-3

CDR3: CAWTPAGEETQYF
D: TRBD2
length: 13
V: TRBV30

CDR3: CASSLVTAGNTIYF
D: NA
length: 14
V: TRBV28

CDR3: CASNKAGQSNYGYTF
D: NA
length: 15
V: TRBV2

CDR3: CSARPGRDPQHF
D: NA
length: 12
V: TRBV20-1

CDR3: CASTEGLAGGPEETQYF
D: TRBD2
length: 17
V: TRBV12-3/TRBV12-4

CDR3: CASSPSGREYEQYF
D: TRBD2
length: 14
V: TRBV18

CDR3: CASSQDRQLAYGYTF
D: NA
length: 15
V: TRBV14

CDR3: CASSLGVGLMNYEQYF
D: NA
length: 16
V: TRBV7-2

CDR3: CASSPPVGANVLTF
D: NA
length: 14
V: TRBV7-2

CDR3: CASSPPSPGASSGNTF
D: NA
length: 16
V: TRBV18

CDR3: CASSLSGGADGYTF
D: TRBD1
length: 14
V: TRBV5-8

CDR3: CASSPQGGGCYEQYF
D: NA
length: 15
V: TRBV28

CDR3: CASLRRTGPYEQYF
D: TRBD1
length: 14
V: TRBV10-3

CDR3: CASSAQLAGGRGETQYF
D: TRBD2
length: 17
V: TRBV9

CDR3: CSAAHRGGYGYTF
D: TRBD1
length: 13
V: TRBV29-1

CDR3: CASNSDRWGYTF
D: TRBD1
length: 12
V: TRBV9

CDR3: CSASRTSGNYEQYF
D: TRBD2
length: 14
V: TRBV20-1

CDR3: CASSQYGGRPEAFF
D: NA
length: 14
V: TRBV7-6

CDR3: CASSVTVMNTEAFF
D: NA
length: 14
V: TRBV5-1

CDR3: CASSVGGGRETQYF
D: NA
length: 14
V: TRBV9

CDR3: CAIRGGSGPGEGEKLFF
D: NA
length: 17
V: TRBV10-3

CDR3: CASSPDPENTEAFF
D: NA
length: 14
V: TRBV5-6

CDR3: CASSFRDRYEQYF
D: TRBD1
length: 13
V: TRBV28

CDR3: CASSSSLEAFF
D: NA
length: 11
V: TRBV7-9